The 26 T cell receptor beta chains reported below all come from one sample, sequenced in a study of T cells in Graves' hyperthyroidism and ophthalmopathy. Amplified regions were TCR beta CDR3 sequences from RNA transcripts. An initial round of RT-PCR targeting the TCR CDR3 relied on the HTBI primer set. From the multiplex PCR reads, TCRdb called clonotypes with MiXCR, one entry per CDR3 protein. There are nearly 600,000 distinct CDR3 sequences in the sample; 11% to 15% occur only once, and around 7% lies in the top ten. Sequencing was done on a sample of blood. The receptors were sampled from a woman aged 18-29 years with Graves' ophthalmopathy.

This clonotype has only a few counts. The rearrangement joins TRBV20-1 to TRBJ2-1; no reliable D call. The V gene's germline CDR1 is DFQATT and CDR2 SNEGSKA (reference sequence). The CDR3 is 8 residues long. The DNA for the CDR3 is TGCGATTGCGATGAGCAGTTCTTC. This codes for CDCDEQFF.

This chain connects TRBV27 to TRBJ2-7, with D uncertain. The CDR3 runs 13 residues. Germline V gives CDR1 MNHEY, CDR2 SMNVEV (reference sequence). V was cut by 4 bases and J by 3 bases, with 10 bases left in between. CDR3 sequence: CASSSIQLYEQYF. In nucleotides, the CDR3 is TGTGCCAGCAGTTCCATACAGCTCTACGAGCAGTACTTC.

In this sample, this clonotype turned up a few times. The genes are TRBV20-1 and TRBJ2-3; D not resolved. The CDR3 has 15 residues. Trimming cost V 0 bases and J 4 bases, with 14 bases left between them. The V gene's germline CDR1 is DFQATT and CDR2 SNEGSKA (reference sequence). CDR3 in DNA: TGCAGTGCTAGAGATCCACTCGATTTTGCAGATACGCAGTATTTT. As protein: CSARDPLDFADTQYF.

This clonotype came up many times. The chain uses TRBV4-1 and TRBJ1-2; 9 positions agree with TRBD1. The V gene end was trimmed by 1 base and the J gene end by 6 bases; junction bases not matched to a gene: 6. In germline, CDR1 is MGHRA, CDR2 YSYEKL. CDR3 length: 15 residues. CDR3 residues: CASSQAGQGRNGYTF. CDR3 DNA: TGCGCCAGCAGCCAAGCGGGACAGGGTAGGAATGGCTACACCTTC.

Many counts were recorded for this clonotype. The chain is built from TRBV20-1 and TRBJ1-3; a weak D match, TRBD1 (6 bases). The germline CDR1 and CDR2 sequences are DFQATT and SNEGSKA (reference sequence). The CDR3 is made up of 15 amino acids. V was cut by 6 bases and J by 4 bases, with 19 bases left in between. CDR3: CSAPRGPGGGNTIYF. In DNA, the CDR3 is TGCAGTGCCCCCCGCGGGCCCGGGGGCGGAAACACCATATATTTT.

This clonotype was counted a few times. V gene TRBV28 combines with J gene TRBJ2-7; TRBD1 aligns across 7 bases. V gave up 5 bases and J gave up 3 bases; unmatched junction bases: 7. The CDR3 is 14 residues long. Germline CDR1 reads MDHEN; CDR2 reads SYDVKM. The CDR3 DNA is TGTGCCAGCAGTAAGGGACAGTCTTTCTACGAGCAGTACTTC. This translates into CASSKGQSFYEQYF.

The chain links TRBV12-3 or TRBV12-4 to TRBJ2-3; 14 bases are shared with TRBD2. The length of the CDR3 is 19 residues. J was trimmed by 5 bases and V by 4 bases; bases with no gene match: 14. CDR3 sequence: CASSSPFGTSGGIVDTQYF. In DNA form, the CDR3 reads TGTGCCAGCAGTTCCCCATTTGGGACTAGCGGGGGCATCGTAGATACGCAGTATTTT.

This clonotype was detected ten times or more. J is TRBJ2-3 and V is TRBV5-1, with D possibly being TRBD2 (6 bases). The CDR3 is made up of 15 amino acids. Trimming removed 0 bases at V and 3 bases at J, with 11 bases between. Germline CDR1 and CDR2: SGHRS and YFSETQ. Here the CDR3 reads CASSLGTSRTDTQYF. The CDR3 DNA reads as TGCGCCAGCAGCTTGGGTACTAGCAGAACAGATACGCAGTATTTT.

V is TRBV4-3 and J is TRBJ2-2; no clear D gene. Germline V gene lookup returns CDR1 LGHNA and CDR2 YSLEER. V was cut by 1 base and J by 7 bases, with 7 bases left in between. The CDR3 is made up of 13 amino acids. The CDR3 nucleotides read TGCGCCAGCAGCCAAGGACTGGTCGGGGAGCTGTTTTTT. It is translated as CASSQGLVGELFF.

The V gene is TRBV27, the J gene TRBJ1-2; D gene uncertain. The ends were cut back, 10 bases at V and 6 bases at J, with 9 bases in the middle. The CDR3 runs 10 residues. Germline CDR1 MNHEY, CDR2 SMNVEV (reference sequence). The CDR3 here is CATYENGYTF. CDR3 DNA sequence: TGTGCCACCTATGAAAATGGCTACACCTTC.

This clonotype was recorded many times. The genes are TRBV11-1 and TRBJ2-5; 11 bases line up with TRBD1. V lost 5 bases to trimming and J lost 5 bases; unmatched junction nucleotides: 7. The CDR3 sequence is 15 residues long. Germline CDR1 reads SGHAT; CDR2 reads FQDESV (reference sequence). The CDR3 DNA follows: TGTGCCAGCAGCCGATGGGACAGGGGGGTTGAGACCCAGTACTTC. Its translation: CASSRWDRGVETQYF.

The chain recombines TRBV6-4 with TRBJ2-1, with a tentative D call TRBD2 (6 bases). The CDR3 length is 14 residues. Trimming pared 0 bases from V and 7 bases from J, leaving 10 bases between. CDR1 MRHNA and CDR2 SNTAGT come from the germline V gene. The CDR3 loop reads CASSDSPGRNEQFF. In DNA, the CDR3 is TGTGCCAGCAGTGACTCGCCTGGGAGGAATGAGCAGTTCTTC.

This clonotype has a count of ten or more. The chain combines TRBV5-1 with TRBJ1-1, with a tentative D call TRBD1 (6 bases). The germline V and J ends were trimmed by 3 bases and 1 base, with 10 bases remaining between them. The germline gives CDR1 SGHRS, CDR2 YFSETQ. The CDR3 contains 14 residues. Here the CDR3 reads CASSWDIQNTEAFF. CDR3 DNA: TGCGCCAGCAGCTGGGACATACAGAACACTGAAGCTTTCTTT. Supplemented by reference TRBV5-1 and TRBJ1-1, the full variable domain reads KAGVTQTPRYLIKTRGQQVTLSCSPISGHRSVSWYQQTPGQGLQFLFEYFSETQRNKGNFPGRFSGRQFSNSRSEMNVSTLELGDSALYLCASSWDIQNTEAFFGQGTRLTVV.

This clonotype was counted many times. The rearrangement uses TRBV24-1 and TRBJ2-1; 9 bases align to TRBD1. V lost 7 bases, J lost 7 bases, and 10 bases stayed unmatched. CDR3 length: 15 residues. CDR1 and CDR2 from the germline V gene are KGHDR and SFDVKD. The CDR3 sequence: CATRGQGTGRNEQFF. The CDR3 DNA follows: TGTGCCACCAGGGGGCAAGGGACAGGGCGGAATGAGCAGTTCTTC.

This clonotype was detected only a few times. The chain joins TRBV3-1 to TRBJ2-1; the D gene is possibly TRBD2 (6 bases). The ends were cut back, 6 bases at V and 0 bases at J, with 12 bases in the middle. The V gene's germline CDR1 is LGHDT and CDR2 YNNKEL (reference sequence). The CDR3 runs 15 residues. The CDR3 reads CASSSAGPSYNEQFF. As DNA, the CDR3 is TGTGCCAGCAGTTCGGCGGGGCCCTCCTACAATGAGCAGTTCTTC.

This clonotype was seen repeatedly, ten times or more. The chain recombines TRBV7-8 with TRBJ2-1; either TRBD1 or TRBD2 may supply D (5 bases each). CDR1 is SGHVS, CDR2 FQNEAQ, per germline. Trimming took 6 bases from V and 5 from J, leaving 17 bases between them. There are 15 residues in the CDR3. The DNA of the CDR3 is TGTGCCAGCAGTCGTTACCGGGACCTTGACAATGAGCAGTTCTTC. This codes for CASSRYRDLDNEQFF.

Only a few counts were recorded for this clonotype. V gene TRBV4-1 combines with J gene TRBJ2-7, with TRBD2 identical over 7 bases. V trimming: 0 bases; J trimming: 1 base; junction bases outside the gene matches: 3. CDR3 size: 15 residues. The germline V gene encodes CDR1 MGHRA and CDR2 YSYEKL. The CDR3 is CASSQDWGGSYEQYF. DNA for the CDR3: TGCGCCAGCAGCCAAGATTGGGGGGGTTCCTACGAGCAGTACTTC.

The chain couples TRBV12-5 to TRBJ2-5; 10 bases match TRBD2. This CDR3 contains 16 residues. The V and J ends lost 0 bases and 4 bases, in that order; junction bases with no gene match: 5. The V gene's germline CDR1 is LGHNT and CDR2 FRNRAP. Here the CDR3 reads CASGLVLAGEGETQYF. The CDR3 nucleotides read TGTGCTAGTGGTTTGGTGCTAGCGGGAGAAGGAGAGACCCAGTACTTC.

This chain connects TRBV25-1 to TRBJ2-3; 7 positions match TRBD2. CDR1 and CDR2 from the germline V gene are MGHDK and SYGVNS. The CDR3 totals 15 residues. Trimming at V came to 6 bases and at J to 4 bases, leaving 10 bases not matched to a gene. CDR3 coding DNA: TGTGCCAGCAGATTTGAGCGGGAATTCTCAGATACGCAGTATTTT. Residues: CASRFEREFSDTQYF.

This clonotype was recorded at least ten times. The gene calls are TRBV28 and TRBJ2-5; D perhaps matches TRBD2 (6 bases). The CDR3 has 14 residues. The V end was cut by 7 bases, the J end by 2 bases, with 14 bases between. Germline CDR1 reads MDHEN; CDR2 reads SYDVKM. Here the CDR3 DNA reads TGTGCCAGCAAGAAAGGCGGGGTGCAAGAGACCCAGTACTTC. It encodes CASKKGGVQETQYF.

This clonotype was detected many times. The chain joins TRBV28 to TRBJ1-1; TRBD1 might be the D (6 bases). The CDR3 runs 11 residues. V lost 6 bases and J lost 8, with 10 bases in between. CDR1 MDHEN and CDR2 SYDVKM come from the germline V gene. CDR3 loop: CASSLGQEAFF. CDR3 nucleotide sequence: TGTGCCAGCAGCCTCGGACAGGAAGCTTTCTTT. Full variable domain (remainder filled in from reference TRBV28 and TRBJ1-1): DVKVTQSSRYLVKRTGEKVFLECVQDMDHENMFWYRQDPGLGLRLIYFSYDVKMKEKGDIPEGYSVSREKKERFSLILESASTNQTSMYLCASSLGQEAFFGQGTRLTVV.

Of note for this clonotype: One junction end disagrees with the germline gene, perhaps due to a read error. The chain uses TRBV4-1 and TRBJ2-1, with TRBD1 matching over 7 bases. This CDR3 has 17 residues. Germline CDR1 and CDR2: MGHRA and YSYEKL. The CDR3 region is CASSQDRRGSRYSEQFF. The CDR3 coding sequence is TGCGCCAGCAGCCAAGATCGCAGGGGGAGCCGATACAGTGAGCAGTTCTTC.

As for this clonotype: Germline and junction disagree at one end, which may indicate a read error. The V gene is TRBV30, the J gene TRBJ1-4; D gene unclear. CDR3 size: 14 residues. Germline V gene data show CDR1 as GTSNPN and CDR2 as SVGIG (reference sequence). As DNA, the CDR3 is TGTGCCTGGAGTGCCAAGCTCTCTAATAAAAAACTGTTTTTT. This sequence encodes CAWSAKLSNKKLFF.

The gene calls are TRBV27 and TRBJ2-2; D is perhaps TRBD1 (6 bases). V gave up 7 bases and J gave up 0 bases, with 24 bases separating them. The length of the CDR3 is 19 residues. The germline gives CDR1 MNHEY, CDR2 SMNVEV (reference sequence). CDR3 protein: CASTSPDRFVVPNTGELFF. The CDR3 nucleotides are TGTGCCAGCACCTCCCCCGACAGGTTCGTTGTCCCGAACACCGGGGAGCTGTTTTTT.

This clonotype was observed at least ten times. The rearrangement uses TRBV4-2 and TRBJ1-1; D gene uncertain. CDR3 length: 15 residues. The ends were cut back, 0 bases at V and 2 bases at J, with 10 bases in the middle. Germline assignment: CDR1 LGHNA and CDR2 YNFKEQ. This CDR3 reads CASSQDMVQNTEAFF. CDR3 bases: TGTGCCAGCAGCCAAGATATGGTTCAAAACACTGAAGCTTTCTTT.

This chain joins TRBV5-6 and TRBJ1-5; the match to TRBD1 covers 8 bases. After removal of 0 bases from V and 5 bases from J, the junction contained 7 bases not matched to a gene. CDR3 size: 16 residues. The V gene's germline CDR1 is SGHDT and CDR2 YYEEEE. CDR3 amino acids: CASSLGDRPMDQPQHF. In DNA, the CDR3 is TGTGCCAGCAGCTTGGGGGACAGGCCTATGGATCAGCCCCAGCATTTT.